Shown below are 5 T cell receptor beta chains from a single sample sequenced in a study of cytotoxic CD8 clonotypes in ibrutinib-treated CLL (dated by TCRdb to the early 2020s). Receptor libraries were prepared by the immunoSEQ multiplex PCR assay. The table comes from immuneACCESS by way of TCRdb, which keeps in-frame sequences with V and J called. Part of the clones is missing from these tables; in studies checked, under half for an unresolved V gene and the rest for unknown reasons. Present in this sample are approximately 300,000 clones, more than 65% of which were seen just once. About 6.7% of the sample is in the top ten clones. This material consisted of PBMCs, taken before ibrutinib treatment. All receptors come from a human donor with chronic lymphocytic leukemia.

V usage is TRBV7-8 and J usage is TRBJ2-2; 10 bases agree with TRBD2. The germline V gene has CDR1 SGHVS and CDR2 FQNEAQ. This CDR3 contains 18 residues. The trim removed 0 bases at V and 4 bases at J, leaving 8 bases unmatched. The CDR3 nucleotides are TGTGCCAGCAGCTTAGCGGCCCTAGCGGGAGTCCCCACCGGGGAGCTGTTTTTT. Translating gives CASSLAALAGVPTGELFF.

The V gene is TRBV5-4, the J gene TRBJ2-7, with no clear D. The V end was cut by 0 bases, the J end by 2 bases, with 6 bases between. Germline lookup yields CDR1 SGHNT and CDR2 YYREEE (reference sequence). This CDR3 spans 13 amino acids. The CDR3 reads CASSLALTYEQYF. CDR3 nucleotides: TGTGCCAGCAGCTTGGCTCTTACCTACGAGCAGTACTTC.

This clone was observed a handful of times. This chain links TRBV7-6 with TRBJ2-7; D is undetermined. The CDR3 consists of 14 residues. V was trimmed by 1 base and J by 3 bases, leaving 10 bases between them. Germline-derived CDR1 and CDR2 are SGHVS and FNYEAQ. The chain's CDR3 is CASSLGQAHYEQYF. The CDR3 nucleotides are TGTGCCAGCAGCTTAGGGCAGGCCCACTACGAGCAGTACTTC.

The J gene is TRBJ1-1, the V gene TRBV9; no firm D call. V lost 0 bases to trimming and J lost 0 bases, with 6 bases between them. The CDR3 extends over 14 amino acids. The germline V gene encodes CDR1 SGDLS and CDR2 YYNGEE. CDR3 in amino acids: CASSVVLLNTEAFF. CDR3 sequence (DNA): TGTGCCAGCAGCGTAGTATTATTGAACACTGAAGCTTTCTTT.

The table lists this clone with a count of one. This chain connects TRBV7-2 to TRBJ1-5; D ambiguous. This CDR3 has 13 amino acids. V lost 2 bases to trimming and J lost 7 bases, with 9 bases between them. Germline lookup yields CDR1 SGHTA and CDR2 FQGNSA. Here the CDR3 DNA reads TGTGCCAGCAGCTTATACGAGAGACAGCCCCAGCATTTT. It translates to CASSLYERQPQHF. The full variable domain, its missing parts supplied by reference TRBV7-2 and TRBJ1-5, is GAGVSQSPSNKVTEKGKDVELRCDPISGHTALYWYRQSLGQGLEFLIYFQGNSAPDKSGLPSDRFSAERTGGSVSTLTIQRTQQEDSAVYLCASSLYERQPQHFGDGTRLSIL.